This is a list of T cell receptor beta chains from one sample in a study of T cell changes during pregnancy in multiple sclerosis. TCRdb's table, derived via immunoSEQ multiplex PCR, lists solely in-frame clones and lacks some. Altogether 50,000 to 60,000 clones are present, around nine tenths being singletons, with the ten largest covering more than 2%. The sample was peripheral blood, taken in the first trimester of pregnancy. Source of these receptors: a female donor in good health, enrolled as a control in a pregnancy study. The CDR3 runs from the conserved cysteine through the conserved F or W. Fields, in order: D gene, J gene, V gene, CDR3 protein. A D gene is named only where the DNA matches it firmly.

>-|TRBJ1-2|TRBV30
CAWSGTFDGYTF
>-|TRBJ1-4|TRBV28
CASSPGTTNEKLFF
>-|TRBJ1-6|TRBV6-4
CASTDGGDNSPLHF
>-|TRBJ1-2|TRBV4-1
CASSQDTEGYTF
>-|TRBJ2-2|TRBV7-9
CASNGGGTGELFF
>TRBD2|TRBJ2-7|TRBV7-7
CASSLNAPGLAGSEQYF
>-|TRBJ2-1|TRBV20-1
CSARLVNEQFF
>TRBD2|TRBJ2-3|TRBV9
CASSVDSGGPPDTQYF
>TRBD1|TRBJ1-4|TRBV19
CASTMTGNSATNEKLFF
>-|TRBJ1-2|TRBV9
CASSPHHRVGYTF
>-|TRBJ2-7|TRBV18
CASSPLGFYEQYF
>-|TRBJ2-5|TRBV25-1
CASSAGTQYF
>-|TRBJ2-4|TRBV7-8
CASSFSGNIQYF
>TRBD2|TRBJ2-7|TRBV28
CASRVAGGPYEQYF
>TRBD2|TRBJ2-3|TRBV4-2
CASSQGLGLGTQYF
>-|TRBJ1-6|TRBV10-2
CASSEAGFNSPLHF
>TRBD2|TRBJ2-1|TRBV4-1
CASSQVGREGYNEQFF
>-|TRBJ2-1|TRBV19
CASSIDLEAVQDNEQFF
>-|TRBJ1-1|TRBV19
CASTLGTEAFF
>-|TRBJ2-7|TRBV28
CASSYRVHEQYF
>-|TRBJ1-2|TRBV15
CATSYSAAQDGYTF
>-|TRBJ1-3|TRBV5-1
CASSTGDSSGNTIYF
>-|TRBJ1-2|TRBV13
CASSFPGPSGYTF
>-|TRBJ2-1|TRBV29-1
CSVDDNEQFF
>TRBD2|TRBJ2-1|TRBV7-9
CASSDRASGLNEQFF